This T cell receptor beta chain was captured by sequencing in a study of T-cell reconstitution after alpha-beta-depleted transplantation in children. General observations from the study: At around two months after transplant, the alpha-beta T cells were reportedly derived from several hundred expanded clones that came from non-depleted graft cells. T-cell numbers and diversity one year post-transplant derived largely from freshly generated T cells.

This clonotype was seen repeatedly, ten times or more. The antigen is unknown. TCRbeta library construction was performed incorporating unique molecular identifiers. TCRdb reanalysed the PCR reads using MiXCR and keeps one entry per CDR3 protein. The profile shows some 80,000 distinct CDR3 sequences, around a sixth of them singletons. Looked up from germline, CDR1 is SGHRS and CDR2 is YFSETQ. The CDR3 loop spans 14 amino acids. V lost 0 bases and J lost 6; bases outside the gene matches: 5. The starting material was PBMCs, mostly from graft donor cells, obtained 360 days after TCRalphabeta/CD19-depleted stem cell transplant. The chain couples TRBV5-1 to TRBJ2-7; 8 nucleotides align to TRBD2. This TCR derives from a male patient aged 2-15 years who had a stem cell transplant for acute lymphoblastic leukemia, so the T cells may come from the graft donor. The DNA for the CDR3 is TGCGCCAGCAGCTTGGGGCAGGCGGGGGGCGAGCAGTACTTC. This encodes CASSLGQAGGEQYF.